Here is one T cell receptor beta chain with its context. This entry comes from a study of blood T cell repertoires in COVID-19. Study-level background: Collection of acute and convalescent COVID-19 samples took place in the United States, Italy and Spain. Sample material is recorded as cDNA or gDNA derived from T cells, B-cell-depleted T cells, or PBMCs.

As handled by the study authors: From reference gene primer amplification, estimates of nucleated cell counts were derived. Some clones are missing from TCRdb's copy, which holds only in-frame ones; the method was immunoSEQ multiplex PCR. Clonal size and the V and J genes are those of that table, whereas D and trimming came from the DNA. Among fewer than 250,000 clones listed, around 90% were seen once. CDR1 is SGHTA and CDR2 is FQGNSA in the germline V gene. The CDR3 has 16 residues. V dropped 3 bases and J dropped 0 bases, with 11 bases sitting between them. The sample was peripheral blood. This TCR was sampled from a man between 65 and 85 years old with acute or convalescent COVID-19. The genes are TRBV7-2 and TRBJ1-4; no definite D call. The CDR3 reads CASSFGIGTTNEKLFF. CDR3 DNA: TGTGCCAGCAGCTTCGGGATCGGGACAACTAATGAAAAACTGTTTTTT.